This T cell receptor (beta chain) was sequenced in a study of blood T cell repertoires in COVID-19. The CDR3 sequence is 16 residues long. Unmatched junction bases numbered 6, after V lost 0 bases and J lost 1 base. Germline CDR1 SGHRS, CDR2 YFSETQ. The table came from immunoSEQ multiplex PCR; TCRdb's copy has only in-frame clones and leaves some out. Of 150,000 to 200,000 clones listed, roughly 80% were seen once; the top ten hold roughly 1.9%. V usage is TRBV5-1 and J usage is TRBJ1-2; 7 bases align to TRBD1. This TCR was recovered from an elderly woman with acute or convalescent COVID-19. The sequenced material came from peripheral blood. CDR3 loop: CASSLGLTGFNYGYTF. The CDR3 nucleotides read TGCGCCAGCAGCTTGGGTCTGACAGGGTTTAACTATGGCTACACCTTC. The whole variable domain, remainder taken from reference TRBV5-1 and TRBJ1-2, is KAGVTQTPRYLIKTRGQQVTLSCSPISGHRSVSWYQQTPGQGLQFLFEYFSETQRNKGNFPGRFSGRQFSNSRSEMNVSTLELGDSALYLCASSLGLTGFNYGYTFGSGTRLTVV.